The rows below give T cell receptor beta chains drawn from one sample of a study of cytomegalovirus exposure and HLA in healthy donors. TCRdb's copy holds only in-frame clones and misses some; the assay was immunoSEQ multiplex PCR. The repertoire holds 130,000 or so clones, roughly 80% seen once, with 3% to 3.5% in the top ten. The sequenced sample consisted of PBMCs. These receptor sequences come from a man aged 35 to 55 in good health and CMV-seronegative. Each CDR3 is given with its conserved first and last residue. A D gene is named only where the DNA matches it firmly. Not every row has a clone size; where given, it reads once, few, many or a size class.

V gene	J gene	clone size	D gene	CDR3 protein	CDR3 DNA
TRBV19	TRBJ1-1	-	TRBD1	CASSIKTGLNTEAFF	TGTGCCAGTAGTATAAAGACAGGGCTAAACACTGAAGCTTTCTTT
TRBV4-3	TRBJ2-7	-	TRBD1	CASSLQSSGQAYEQYF	TGCGCCAGCAGCCTGCAAAGTTCGGGACAGGCCTACGAGCAGTACTTC
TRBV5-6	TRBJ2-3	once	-	CASSPPTLRGRGDTQYF	TGTGCCAGCAGCCCCCCCACGCTGCGGGGGCGCGGAGATACGCAGTATTTT
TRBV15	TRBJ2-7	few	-	CATAPTTSGEQYF	TGTGCCACCGCTCCGACAACCTCTGGGGAGCAGTACTTC
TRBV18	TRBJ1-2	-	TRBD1	CASSRDRGDNGYPF	TGTGCCAGCTCACGGGACAGGGGGGATAATGGCTACCCCTTC
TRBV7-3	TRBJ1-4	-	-	CASSPDSRGEKLFF	TGTGCCAGCAGCCCCGATTCCAGAGGTGAAAAACTGTTTTTT
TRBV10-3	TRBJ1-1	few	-	CAITQHDRDTEAFF	TGTGCCATCACCCAACACGACCGGGACACTGAAGCTTTCTTT
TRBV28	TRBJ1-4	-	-	CASSLSGAQEKLFF	TGTGCCAGCAGTTTATCAGGGGCTCAGGAAAAACTGTTTTTT
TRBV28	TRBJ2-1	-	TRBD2	CASSFLAGDEQFF	TGTGCCAGCAGTTTCCTAGCGGGGGATGAGCAGTTCTTC
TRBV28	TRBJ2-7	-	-	CASTPVPNSYSYEQYF	TGTGCCAGCACCCCGGTCCCTAACTCCTATTCCTACGAGCAGTACTTC
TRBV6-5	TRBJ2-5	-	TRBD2	CASSYSPLAPQTQYF	TGTGCCAGCAGTTACTCACCACTAGCGCCTCAGACCCAGTACTTC
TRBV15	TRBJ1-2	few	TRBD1	CATSRDRGLRGYTF	TGTGCCACCAGCAGAGACAGGGGGCTACGAGGCTACACCTTC
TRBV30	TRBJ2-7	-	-	CAWSDWTYEQYF	TGTGCCTGGAGCGACTGGACCTACGAGCAGTACTTC
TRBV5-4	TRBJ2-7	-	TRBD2	CASSLCWGANWTSGSHEQYF	TGTGCCAGCAGCTTGTGCTGGGGGGCAAATTGGACTAGCGGGAGCCACGAGCAGTACTTC
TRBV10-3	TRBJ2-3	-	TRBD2	CATGLAGGDTQYF	TGTGCCACCGGACTAGCGGGTGGCGATACGCAGTATTTT
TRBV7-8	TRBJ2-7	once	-	CASSHEGESSYEQYF	TGTGCCAGCAGCCACGAGGGGGAATCCTCCTACGAGCAGTACTTC
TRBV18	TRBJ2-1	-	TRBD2	CASSPGLGNEQFF	TGTGCCAGCTCACCCGGACTAGGTAATGAGCAGTTCTTC
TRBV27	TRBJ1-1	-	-	CASSLNGGNTEAFF	TGTGCCAGCAGTTTAAATGGCGGGAACACTGAAGCTTTCTTT
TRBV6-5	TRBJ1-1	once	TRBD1	CASSFLGQGSTEAFF	TGTGCCAGCAGTTTTTTGGGACAGGGAAGCACTGAAGCTTTCTTT
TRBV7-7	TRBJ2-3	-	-	CASSRTDTDTQYF	TGTGCCAGCAGCCGGACAGACACAGATACGCAGTATTTT
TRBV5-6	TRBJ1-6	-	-	CASSLASWGDYNSPLHF	TGTGCCAGCAGCTTGGCGAGTTGGGGGGACTATAATTCACCCCTCCACTTT
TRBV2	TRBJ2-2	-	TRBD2	CASRGSSGLLSGELFF	TGTGCCAGCAGGGGGTCTAGCGGGCTGTTGTCTGGGGAGCTGTTTTTT
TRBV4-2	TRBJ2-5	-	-	CASSQEGQGMETQYF	TGTGCCAGCAGCCAAGAGGGGCAGGGGATGGAGACCCAGTACTTC
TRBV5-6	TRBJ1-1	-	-	CASSLVGEGLIGTEAFF	TGTGCCAGCAGCTTGGTCGGGGAGGGACTGATTGGGACTGAAGCTTTCTTT
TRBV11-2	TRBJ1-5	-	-	CASSPTAGANQPQHF	TGTGCCAGCAGCCCGACCGCAGGGGCCAATCAGCCCCAGCATTTT
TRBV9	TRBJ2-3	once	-	CASSEDTVTDTQYF	TGTGCCAGCAGCGAGGACACCGTCACAGATACGCAGTATTTT
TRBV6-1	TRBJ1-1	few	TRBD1	CASSARQGLYTEAFF	TGTGCCAGCAGTGCACGACAGGGGTTGTACACTGAAGCTTTCTTT
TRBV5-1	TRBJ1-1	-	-	CASSPQAQNTEAFF	TGCGCCAGCAGCCCCCAGGCCCAAAACACTGAAGCTTTCTTT
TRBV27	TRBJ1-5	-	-	CASSFGRGDQPQHF	TGTGCCAGCAGTTTTGGTCGCGGGGATCAGCCCCAGCATTTT